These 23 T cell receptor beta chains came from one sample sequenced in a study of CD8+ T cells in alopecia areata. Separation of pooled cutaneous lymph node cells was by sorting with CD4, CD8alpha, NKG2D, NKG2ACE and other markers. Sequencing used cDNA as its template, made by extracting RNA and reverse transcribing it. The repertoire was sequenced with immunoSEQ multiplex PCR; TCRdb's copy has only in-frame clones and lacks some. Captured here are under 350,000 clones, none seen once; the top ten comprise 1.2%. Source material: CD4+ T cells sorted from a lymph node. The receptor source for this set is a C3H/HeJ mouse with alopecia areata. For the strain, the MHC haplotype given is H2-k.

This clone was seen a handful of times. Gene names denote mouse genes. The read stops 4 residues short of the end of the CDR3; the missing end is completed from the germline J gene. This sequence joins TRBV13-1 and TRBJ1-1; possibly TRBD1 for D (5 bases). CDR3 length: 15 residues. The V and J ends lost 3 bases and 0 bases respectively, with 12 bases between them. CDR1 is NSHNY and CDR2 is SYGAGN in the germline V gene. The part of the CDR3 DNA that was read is TGTGCCAGCAGTGCCAGGGCCCCTGCAAACACA. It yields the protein CASSARAPANT. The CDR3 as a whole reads CASSARAPANTEVFF.

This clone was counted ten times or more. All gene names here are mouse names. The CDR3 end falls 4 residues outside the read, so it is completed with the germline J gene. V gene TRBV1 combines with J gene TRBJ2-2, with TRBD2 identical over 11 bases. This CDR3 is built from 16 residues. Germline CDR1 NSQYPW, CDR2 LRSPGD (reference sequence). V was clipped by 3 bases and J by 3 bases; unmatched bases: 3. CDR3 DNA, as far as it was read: TGCACCTGCAGTGCTCCGGGACTGGGGGACACCGGG. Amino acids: CTCSAPGLGDTG. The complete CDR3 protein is CTCSAPGLGDTGQLYF.

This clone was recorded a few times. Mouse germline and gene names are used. The CDR3 loop reads CASSPHRGKYAEQFF. The CDR3 bases that were read are TGTGCCAGCAGCCCCCACAGGGGGAAGTATGCT. The chain joins TRBV5 to TRBJ2-1, with 8 bases fitting TRBD1. Read sequence stops 4 residues before the CDR3 end, and the germline J gene provides the missing end. The CDR3 runs to 15 residues. V was clipped by 4 bases and J by 4 bases; unmatched bases: 6. From germline, CDR1 is LGHNA and CDR2 YNLKQL (reference sequence).

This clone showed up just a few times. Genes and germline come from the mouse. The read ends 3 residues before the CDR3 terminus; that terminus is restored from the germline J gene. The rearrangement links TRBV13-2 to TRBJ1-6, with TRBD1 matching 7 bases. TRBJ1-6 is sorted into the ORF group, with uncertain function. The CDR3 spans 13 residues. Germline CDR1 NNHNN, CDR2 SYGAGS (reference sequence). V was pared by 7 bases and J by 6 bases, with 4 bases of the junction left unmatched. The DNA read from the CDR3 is TGTGCCAGCCGACAGGGACTTAATTCGCCC. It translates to CASRQGLNSP. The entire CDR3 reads CASRQGLNSPLYF.

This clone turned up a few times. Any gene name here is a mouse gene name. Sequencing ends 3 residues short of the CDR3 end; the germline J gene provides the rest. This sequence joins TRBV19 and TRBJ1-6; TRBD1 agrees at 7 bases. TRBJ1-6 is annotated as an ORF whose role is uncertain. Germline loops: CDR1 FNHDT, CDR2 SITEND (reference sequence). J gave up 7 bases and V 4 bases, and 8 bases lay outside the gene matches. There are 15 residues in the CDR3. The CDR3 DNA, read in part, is TGTGCCAGCAGTCTTGACAGGGAGGCGAATTCGCCC. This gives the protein CASSLDREANSP. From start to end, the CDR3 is CASSLDREANSPLYF.

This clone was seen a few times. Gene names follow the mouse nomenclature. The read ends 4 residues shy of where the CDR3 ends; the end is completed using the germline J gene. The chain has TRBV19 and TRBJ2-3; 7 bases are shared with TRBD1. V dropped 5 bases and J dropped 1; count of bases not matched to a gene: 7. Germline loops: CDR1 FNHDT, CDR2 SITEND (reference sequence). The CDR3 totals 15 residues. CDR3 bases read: TGTGCCAGCAGATCAAACAGGGGACGTGCAGAA. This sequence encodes CASRSNRGRAE. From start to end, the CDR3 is CASRSNRGRAETLYF.

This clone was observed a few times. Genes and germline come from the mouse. CDR3: CASSPRDRGNNSPLYF. The CDR3 bases that were read are TGTGCCAGCAGTCCTCGGGACAGGGGAAATAATTCGCCC. This chain joins TRBV13-1 and TRBJ1-6, with 10 bases matching TRBD1. Coverage ceases 3 residues before the CDR3 finishes, and the germline J gene fills in the end. TRBJ1-6 is an ORF; its function is uncertain. The CDR3 runs 16 residues. Germline V gene data show CDR1 as NSHNY and CDR2 as SYGAGN. Losses at the gene ends were 4 bases for V and 5 bases for J; bases not matched to a gene: 6.

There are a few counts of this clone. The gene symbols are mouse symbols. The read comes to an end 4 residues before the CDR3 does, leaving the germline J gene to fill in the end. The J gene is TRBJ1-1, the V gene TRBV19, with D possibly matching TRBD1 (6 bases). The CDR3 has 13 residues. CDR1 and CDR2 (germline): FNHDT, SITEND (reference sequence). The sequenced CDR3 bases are TGTGCCAGCAGTATATGGGGGGCGCGA. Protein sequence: CASSIWGAR. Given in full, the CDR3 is CASSIWGAREVFF.

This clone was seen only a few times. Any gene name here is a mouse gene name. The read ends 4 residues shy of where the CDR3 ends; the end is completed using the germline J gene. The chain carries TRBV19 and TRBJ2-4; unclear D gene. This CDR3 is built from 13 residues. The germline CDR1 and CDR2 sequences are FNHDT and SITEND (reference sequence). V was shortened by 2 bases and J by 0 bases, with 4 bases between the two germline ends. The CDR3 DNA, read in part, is TGTGCCAGCAGTATCAATAGTCAAAAC. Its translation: CASSINSQN. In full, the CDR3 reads CASSINSQNTLYF.

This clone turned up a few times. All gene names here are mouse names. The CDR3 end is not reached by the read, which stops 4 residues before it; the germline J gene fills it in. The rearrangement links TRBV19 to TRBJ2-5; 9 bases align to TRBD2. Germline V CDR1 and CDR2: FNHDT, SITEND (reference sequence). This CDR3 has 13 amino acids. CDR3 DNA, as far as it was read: TGTGCCAGCAGTATTGACTGGGGGGAC. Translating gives CASSIDWGD. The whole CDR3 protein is CASSIDWGDTQYF.

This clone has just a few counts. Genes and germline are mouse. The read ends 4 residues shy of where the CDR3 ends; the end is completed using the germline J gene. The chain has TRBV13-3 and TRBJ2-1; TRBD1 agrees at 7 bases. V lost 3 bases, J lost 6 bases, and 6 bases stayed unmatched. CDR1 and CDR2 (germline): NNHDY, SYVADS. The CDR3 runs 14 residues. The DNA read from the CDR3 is TGTGCCAGCAGTGGCACAGGGGAGATTGCT. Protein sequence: CASSGTGEIA. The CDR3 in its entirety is CASSGTGEIAEQFF.

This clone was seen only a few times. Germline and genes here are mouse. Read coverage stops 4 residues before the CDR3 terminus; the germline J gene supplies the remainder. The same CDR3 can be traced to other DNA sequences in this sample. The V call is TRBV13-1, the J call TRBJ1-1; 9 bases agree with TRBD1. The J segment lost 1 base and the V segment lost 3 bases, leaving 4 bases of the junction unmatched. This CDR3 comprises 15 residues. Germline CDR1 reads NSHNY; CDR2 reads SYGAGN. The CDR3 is CASSAPGQGNTEVFF. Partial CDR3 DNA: TGTGCCAGCAGTGCCCCGGGACAGGGAAACACA.

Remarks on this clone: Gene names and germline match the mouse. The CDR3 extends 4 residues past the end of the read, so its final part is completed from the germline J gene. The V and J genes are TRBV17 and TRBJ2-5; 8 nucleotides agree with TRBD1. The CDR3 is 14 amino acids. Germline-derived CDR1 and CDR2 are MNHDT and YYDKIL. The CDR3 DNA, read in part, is TGTGCTAGCAGTAGGGACAGGGCTAAGGAC. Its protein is CASSRDRAKD. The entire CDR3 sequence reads CASSRDRAKDTQYF.

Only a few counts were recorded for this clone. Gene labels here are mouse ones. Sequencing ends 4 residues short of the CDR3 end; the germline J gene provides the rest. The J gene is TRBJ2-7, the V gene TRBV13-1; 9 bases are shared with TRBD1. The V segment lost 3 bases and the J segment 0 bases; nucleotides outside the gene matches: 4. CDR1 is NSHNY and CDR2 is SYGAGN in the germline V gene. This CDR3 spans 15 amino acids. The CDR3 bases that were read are TGTGCCAGCAGTGGTGACAGGGGGTACTCCTAT. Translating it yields CASSGDRGYSY. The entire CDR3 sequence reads CASSGDRGYSYEQYF.

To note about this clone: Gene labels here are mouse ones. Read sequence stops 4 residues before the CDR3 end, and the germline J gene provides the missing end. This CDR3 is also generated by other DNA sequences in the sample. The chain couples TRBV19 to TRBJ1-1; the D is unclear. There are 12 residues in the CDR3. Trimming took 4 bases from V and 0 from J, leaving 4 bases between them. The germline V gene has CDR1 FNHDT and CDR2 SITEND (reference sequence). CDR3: CASSPTNTEVFF. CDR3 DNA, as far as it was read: TGTGCCAGCAGTCCCACAAACACA.

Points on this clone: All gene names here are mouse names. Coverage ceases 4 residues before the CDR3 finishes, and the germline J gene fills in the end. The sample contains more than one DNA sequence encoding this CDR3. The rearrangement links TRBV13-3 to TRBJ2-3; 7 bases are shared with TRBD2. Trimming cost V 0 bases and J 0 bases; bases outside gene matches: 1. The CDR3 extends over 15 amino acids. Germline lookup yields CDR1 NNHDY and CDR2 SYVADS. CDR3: CASSDGWGSAETLYF. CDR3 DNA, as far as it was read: TGTGCCAGCAGTGATGGCTGGGGGAGTGCAGAA.

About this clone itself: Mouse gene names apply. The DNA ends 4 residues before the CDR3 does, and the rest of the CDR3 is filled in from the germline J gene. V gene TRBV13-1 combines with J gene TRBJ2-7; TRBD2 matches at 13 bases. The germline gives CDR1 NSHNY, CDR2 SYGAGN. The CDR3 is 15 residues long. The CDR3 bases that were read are TGTGCCAGCAGTGTCGGGACTGGGGGGGAATAT. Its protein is CASSVGTGGEY. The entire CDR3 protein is CASSVGTGGEYEQYF.

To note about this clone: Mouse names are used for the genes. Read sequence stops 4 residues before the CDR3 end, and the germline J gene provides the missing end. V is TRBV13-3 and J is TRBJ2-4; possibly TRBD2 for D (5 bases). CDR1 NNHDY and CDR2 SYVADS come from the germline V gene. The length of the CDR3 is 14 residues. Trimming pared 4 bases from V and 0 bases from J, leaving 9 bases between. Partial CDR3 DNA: TGTGCCAGCAGTCCCTCTGGGAGTCAAAAC. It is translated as CASSPSGSQN. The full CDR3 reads CASSPSGSQNTLYF. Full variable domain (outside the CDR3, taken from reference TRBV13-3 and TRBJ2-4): EAAVTQSPRSKVAVTGGKVTLSCHQTNNHDYMYWYRQDTGHGLRLIHYSYVADSTEKGDIPDGYKASRPSQENFSLILELASLSQTAVYFCASSPSGSQNTLYFGAGTRLSVL.

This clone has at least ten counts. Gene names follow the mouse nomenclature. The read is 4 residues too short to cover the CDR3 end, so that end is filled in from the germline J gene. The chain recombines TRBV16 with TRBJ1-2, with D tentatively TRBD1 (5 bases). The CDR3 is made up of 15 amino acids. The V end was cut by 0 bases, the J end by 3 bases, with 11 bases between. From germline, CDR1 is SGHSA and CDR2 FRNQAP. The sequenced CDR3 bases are TGTGCAAGCAGCTTAGATGGCAGGGAAGACTCC. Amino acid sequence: CASSLDGREDS. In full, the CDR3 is CASSLDGREDSDYTF.

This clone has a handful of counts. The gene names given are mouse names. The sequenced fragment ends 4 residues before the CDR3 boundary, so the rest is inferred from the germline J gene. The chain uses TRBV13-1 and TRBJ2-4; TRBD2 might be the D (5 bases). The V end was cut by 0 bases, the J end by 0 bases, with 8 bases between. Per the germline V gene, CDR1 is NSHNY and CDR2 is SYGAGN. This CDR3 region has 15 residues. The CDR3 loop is CASSDVLGSQNTLYF. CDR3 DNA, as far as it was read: TGTGCCAGCAGTGATGTTTTGGGGAGTCAAAAC.

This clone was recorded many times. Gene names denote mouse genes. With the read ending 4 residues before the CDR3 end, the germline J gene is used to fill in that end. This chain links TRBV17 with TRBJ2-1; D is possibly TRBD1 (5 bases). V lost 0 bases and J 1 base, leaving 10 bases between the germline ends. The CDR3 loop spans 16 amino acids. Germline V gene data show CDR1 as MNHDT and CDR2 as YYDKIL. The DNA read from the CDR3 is TGTGCTAGCAGTAGAGATAAGCAGGGAAACTATGCT. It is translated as CASSRDKQGNYA. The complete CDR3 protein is CASSRDKQGNYAEQFF.

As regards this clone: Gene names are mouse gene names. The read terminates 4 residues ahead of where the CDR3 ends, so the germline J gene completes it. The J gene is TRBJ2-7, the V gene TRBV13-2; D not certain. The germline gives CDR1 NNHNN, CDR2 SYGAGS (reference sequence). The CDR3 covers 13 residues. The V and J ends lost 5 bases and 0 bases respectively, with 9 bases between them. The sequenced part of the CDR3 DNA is TGTGCCAGCGGCGAAGAGGGCTCCTAT. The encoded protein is CASGEEGSY. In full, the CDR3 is CASGEEGSYEQYF.

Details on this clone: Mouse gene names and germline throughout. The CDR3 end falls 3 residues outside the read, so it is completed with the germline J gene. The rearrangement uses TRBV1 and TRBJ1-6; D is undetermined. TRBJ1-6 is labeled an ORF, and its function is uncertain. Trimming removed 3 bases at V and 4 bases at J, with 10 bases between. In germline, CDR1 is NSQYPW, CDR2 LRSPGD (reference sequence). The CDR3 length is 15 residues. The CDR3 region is CTCSAQADYNSPLYF. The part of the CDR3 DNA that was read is TGCACCTGCAGTGCTCAGGCAGATTATAATTCGCCC.